Listed below are T cell receptor beta chains from one sample, sequenced in a study of OX40 agonist ivuxolimab in advanced cancers. The assay was immunoSEQ multiplex PCR, and TCRdb's table has in-frame clones only and misses some. The sample yields 70,000 or so clones, about nine tenths seen once. The specimen was CD4+ or CD8+ T cells sorted from blood, collected in a trial of the OX40 agonist ivuxolimab. These TCRs come from an adult with an advanced solid tumor such as melanoma, head and neck, liver or kidney cancer. Each CDR3 is given with its conserved first and last residue. The order of the fields is V gene, D gene, J gene, clone size, CDR3 DNA, CDR3 protein. The D gene is left open where the match is weak. Clone size is stated in some rows and not others, as once, few, many or a class when expanded.

>TRBV20-1|-|TRBJ2-3|-
TGCAGTGCTGGGCCTGATACGCAGTATTTT
CSAGPDTQYF
>TRBV6-4|-|TRBJ2-5|-
TGTGCCAGGCGACGACGGTGGGGCACCCAGTACTTC
CARRRRWGTQYF
>TRBV5-8|-|TRBJ2-5|-
TGTGCCAGCAGCCGCGACAGGGAGACCCAGTACTTC
CASSRDRETQYF
>TRBV25-1|TRBD2|TRBJ2-5|-
TGTGCCAGCAGTATTAGCGGGAGTTTTGGAGAGACCCAGTACTTC
CASSISGSFGETQYF
>TRBV5-4|-|TRBJ2-7|-
TGTGCCAGCAGCTTGGATGGAATCTACGAGCAGTACTTC
CASSLDGIYEQYF
>TRBV28|-|TRBJ2-5|-
TGTGCCAGCAGTCGTGAGGGACAAGAGACCCAGTACTTC
CASSREGQETQYF
>TRBV5-1|TRBD2|TRBJ2-1|once
TGCGCCAGCAGCTTGGGGGTTGGTGGCGGGAGCGGCAATGAGCAGTTCTTC
CASSLGVGGGSGNEQFF
>TRBV11-2|-|TRBJ2-1|-
TGTGCCAGCAGCTTAGCTAGTCCCTACAATGAGCAGTTCTTC
CASSLASPYNEQFF
>TRBV18|-|TRBJ2-4|once
TGTGCCAGCTCAACAGATCAGCTGGCCAAAAACATTCAGTACTTC
CASSTDQLAKNIQYF
>TRBV9|-|TRBJ2-7|-
TGTGCCAGCAGCGTAGGGGTCGGTGAGATCTACGAGCAGTACTTC
CASSVGVGEIYEQYF
>TRBV2|-|TRBJ1-4|-
TGTGCCAGCAGTGTCCGGACTACGGGTGAAAAACTGTTTTTT
CASSVRTTGEKLFF
>TRBV15|-|TRBJ2-3|-
TGTGCCACCAGTCGCCCGACCGTGGGGTTGAACACAGATACGCAGTATTTT
CATSRPTVGLNTDTQYF
>TRBV19|TRBD2|TRBJ2-1|-
TGTGCCAGTAGCGGGAGGGGAGATGAGTTCTTC
CASSGRGDEFF
>TRBV6-5|TRBD1|TRBJ2-7|-
TGTGCCAGCAGCATCGGACAGGGGTCCTACGAGCAGTACTTC
CASSIGQGSYEQYF
>TRBV4-2|TRBD2|TRBJ2-3|-
TGTGCCAGCAGCCAGGTGGCGGGAGACCAGAAAGATACGCAGTATTTT
CASSQVAGDQKDTQYF
>TRBV2|TRBD1|TRBJ1-2|once
TGTGCCAGCAGTGAAACAGGGGACTATGGCTACACCTTC
CASSETGDYGYTF
>TRBV5-1|TRBD1|TRBJ1-2|-
TGCGCCAGCAGCTTGCCCGGGACAGAGTTGGTCTACACCTTC
CASSLPGTELVYTF
>TRBV25-1|-|TRBJ1-2|-
TGTGCCAGCAGTGATTTCTATCGGGGCGGAGGGGTGGGAGGCTACACCTTC
CASSDFYRGGGVGGYTF
>TRBV28|TRBD2|TRBJ2-3|-
TGTGCCAGCTCGACTAGCGGGAGCACAGATACGCAGTATTTT
CASSTSGSTDTQYF
>TRBV6-5|TRBD1|TRBJ2-1|-
TGTGCCAGCAGCCGGGACAGGCCTTACAATGAGCAGTTCTTC
CASSRDRPYNEQFF
>TRBV7-3|TRBD2|TRBJ2-2|-
TGTGCCAGCAGCCCCGGACTAGCGGGCACCGGGGAGCTGTTTTTT
CASSPGLAGTGELFF
>TRBV7-9|TRBD1|TRBJ1-1|-
TGTGCCAGCAGCACGGAGTGGGGACAGGGGATCACTGAAGCTTTCTTT
CASSTEWGQGITEAFF
>TRBV4-1|TRBD1|TRBJ2-4|-
TGCGCCAGCAGCCAAACCGGCTTGGGACAGGCAAGAAACATTCAGTACTTC
CASSQTGLGQARNIQYF
>TRBV19|TRBD2|TRBJ2-5|-
TGTGCCAGTAGTACCCACTCGGGGGGGCAAGAGACCCAGTACTTC
CASSTHSGGQETQYF
>TRBV11-1|-|TRBJ2-1|-
TGTGCCAGCAGCTTGGGGGACGGACACAATGAGCAGTTCTTC
CASSLGDGHNEQFF
>TRBV7-9|-|TRBJ2-5|-
TGTGCCAGCAGCTTAAGTACAGGCTGGGAGACCCAGTACTTC
CASSLSTGWETQYF